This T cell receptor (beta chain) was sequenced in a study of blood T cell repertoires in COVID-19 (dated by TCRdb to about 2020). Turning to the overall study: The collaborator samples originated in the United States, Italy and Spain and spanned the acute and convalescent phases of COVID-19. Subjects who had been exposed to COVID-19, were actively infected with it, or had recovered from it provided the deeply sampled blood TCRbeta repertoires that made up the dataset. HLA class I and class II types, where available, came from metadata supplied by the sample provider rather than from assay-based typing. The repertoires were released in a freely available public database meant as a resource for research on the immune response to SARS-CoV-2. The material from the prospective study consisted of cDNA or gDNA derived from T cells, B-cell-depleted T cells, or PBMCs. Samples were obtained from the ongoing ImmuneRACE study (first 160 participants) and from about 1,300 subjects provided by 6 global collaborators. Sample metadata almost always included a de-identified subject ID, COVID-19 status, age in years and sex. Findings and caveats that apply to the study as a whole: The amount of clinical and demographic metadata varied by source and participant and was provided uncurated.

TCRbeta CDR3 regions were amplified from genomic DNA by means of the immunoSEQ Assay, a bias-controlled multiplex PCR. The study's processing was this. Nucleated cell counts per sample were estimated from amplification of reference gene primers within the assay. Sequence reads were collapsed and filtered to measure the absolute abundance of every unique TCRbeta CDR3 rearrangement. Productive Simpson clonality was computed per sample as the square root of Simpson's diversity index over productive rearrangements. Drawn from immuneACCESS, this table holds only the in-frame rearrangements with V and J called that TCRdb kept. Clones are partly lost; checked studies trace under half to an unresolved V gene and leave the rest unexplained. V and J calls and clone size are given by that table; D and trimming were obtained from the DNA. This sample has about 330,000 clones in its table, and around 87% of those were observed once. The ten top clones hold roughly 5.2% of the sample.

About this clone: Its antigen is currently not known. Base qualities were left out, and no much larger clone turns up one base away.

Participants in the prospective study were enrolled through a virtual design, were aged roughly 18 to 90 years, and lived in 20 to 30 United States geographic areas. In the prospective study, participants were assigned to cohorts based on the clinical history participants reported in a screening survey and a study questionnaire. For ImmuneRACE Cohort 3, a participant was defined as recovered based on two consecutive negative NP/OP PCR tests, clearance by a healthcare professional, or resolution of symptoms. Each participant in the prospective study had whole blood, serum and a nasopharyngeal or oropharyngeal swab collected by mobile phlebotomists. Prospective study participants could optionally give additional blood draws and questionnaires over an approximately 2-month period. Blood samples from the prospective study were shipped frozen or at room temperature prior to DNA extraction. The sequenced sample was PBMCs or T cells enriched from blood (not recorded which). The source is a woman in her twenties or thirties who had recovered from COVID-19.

The DNA sequence reads TGTGCCAGCAGTTTCATCGAGGACAGGGACCAGCCCCAGCATTTT. Its coded protein is CASSFIEDRDQPQHF. The receptor chain draws on TRBV27 and TRBJ1-5, with 8 junctional bases fitting TRBD1. The CDR3 holds 15 amino acids from the cysteine to the phenylalanine. Only the CDR3 DNA is retained, 45 bases long and in frame from the first base. CDR1 MNHEY and CDR2 SMNVEV are derived from the germline V gene (reference sequence). Trimming takes 3 bases off V and 7 bases off J; junction bases not matched to a gene: 8.